Included here is one T cell receptor beta chain sequence, with context. The antigen it binds to is not known. Base-call qualities are not available, and no considerably larger clone is one nucleotide away. The data were obtained in a study of cytomegalovirus exposure and HLA in healthy donors (dated by TCRdb to 2017 to 2019). Study-level background: In an earlier analysis of under 750 of the donors, less than 350 Gb of sequence data and about 110 million unique TCR beta sequences from 150 million to 200 million T cells were reported. All discovery cohort repertoires had been generated on a single sequencing platform. In a later genetic analysis, genome-wide SNP genotypes for about 65% of the roughly 700 donors were used, and that subset was treated as a discovery cohort. In an earlier analysis of roughly 600 of the donors, high-throughput TCR beta sequencing was used to judge whether each TCR beta V gene segment behaved as functional or pseudogenic. Across some 400 genotyped donors of the cohort, an average of about 200,000 unique TCR beta nucleotide sequences per donor were sequenced, and around 19% of those sequences were non-productive. In the later analysis, no new phenotypic data were used to find candidate immune exposures; instead, reliance was placed on TCR beta sequences and their occurrence across donors. A separate validation cohort of roughly 130 different subjects was used in addition to the 666-subject first cohort. Of the 398 genotyped donors, less than 85% were placed in the genetic ancestry cluster associated with self-reported Caucasian donors. The study aimed to test whether signatures of past pathogen exposure could be identified by cataloging public T cell receptors. To predict cytomegalovirus infection status, the study brought together high-throughput TCR immunosequencing, statistical association of individual TCRs with disease status, and machine learning. Donor age, sex, ethnicity and CMV serostatus were compiled alongside the repertoire data. In a later analysis, previously published TCR beta repertoires from 550 to 750 donors were re-analyzed and high-resolution HLA genotyping was added so that TCR occurrence patterns could be studied. The study profiled the T cell repertoires of fewer than 850 subjects by immunosequencing and related them to cytomegalovirus serostatus. Roughly five DR-DQ haplotypes were handled as single units for association and clustering because linkage in the cohort was strong. Typing coverage varied by locus: about 620-640 donors for A, B, C, DRB1 and DQB1; roughly 520 for DQA1; 600 to 610 for DPA1; roughly 450 for DPB1. Approximately 310 gigabases of sequencing data and tens of millions of unique TCR sequences were included in an early release covering 550 to 800 HLA-typed donors. Both class I and class II loci were covered by HLA typing, at four-digit resolution.

Study-wide conclusions, independent of this receptor: Several of the top co-occurrence clusters appeared to be linked to parvovirus B19, influenza, CMV and Epstein-Barr virus, according to a later analysis. Correlated functional status among segregating V segments might reflect linkage disequilibrium, but an unknown experimental factor could not be ruled out. Because HLA typing was unavailable for some donors at each locus, only the typed subset was used in association tests. A further reported finding was that TCR beta sequences accurately predicted the HLA-A and HLA-B alleles for most subjects in the first cohort. Some IMGT-functional V segments, including TRBV6-2 and TRBV6-3, could not be distinguished by the 87-base-pair reads and were therefore excluded. It was suggested by the authors that the approach could potentially be generalized to other disease states and immunological phenotypes. A later analysis found that most CMV-associated TCR beta chains appeared HLA-restricted, with HLA associations seemingly driven largely by CMV exposure. Immune exposure information for the cohort was limited to CMV serostatus. When HLA alleles, especially DR and DQ, strongly co-occurred, TCR associations were difficult to assign to individual alleles. In an earlier analysis of fewer than 700 of the donors, most TCR beta V segments appeared in productive rearrangements about 87% or about 30% of the time, broadly matching IMGT annotations. The earlier analysis of 587 of the donors excluded 15 to 20 rarely observed V segments, including chromosome 9 orphons, because counts were too low. The study gave a list of 150 to 200 TCR beta chains associated with cytomegalovirus. In a later genetic analysis, fewer N-insertions in productive TCRs were reported among donors in an Asian-associated ancestry cluster than the 666-donor mean. A later analysis associated 16,951 TCR beta sequences with specific HLA alleles at a false discovery rate of 0.05. A cluster of highly shared sequence variants was judged likely to represent a technical artifact of the sequencing pipeline. The cohort was sequenced for TCR beta chains only, and without alpha or paired-chain data the features that could be detected were limited. Across donors, most TCR sequences were observed very rarely, whereas some public TCRs were present in many individuals. A later genetic analysis associated a missense DCLRE1C variant with V-gene and J-gene trimming of TCR beta chains, and an independent cohort replicated the association. A later analysis found that TCR association rates varied across HLA loci, with DRB1 alleles showing the most associated TCRs and HLA-C alleles the fewest. In both the original and validation cohorts, the classifier was reported to diagnose cytomegalovirus status with high specificity and sensitivity. In vitro tests confirmed that a few of the cytomegalovirus-associated TCR beta chains recognize cytomegalovirus antigens. Roughly uniform sequencing depth across donors was assumed in presence/absence analyses, although this assumption may not hold. A later analysis found that HLA-associated TCR beta chains were more clonally expanded and had lower generation probabilities than equally common non-associated chains.

From cysteine to phenylalanine, the CDR3 is 14 amino acids long. The sequence is cut down to CDR3 DNA, 42 bases in frame from base 1. V drops 6 bases and J drops 0 bases, leaving 12 bases in between. CDR1 and CDR2, looked up from the germline V gene (reference sequence), are MNHEY and SMNVEV. The cohort comprised several hundred healthy bone marrow donors. All cohort members were sampled while nominally healthy, although unrecorded immune exposures were likely present. The donor was CMV seropositive and belonged to the group of more than 250 seropositive cohort members. Each donor provided a peripheral blood sample, and peripheral blood mononuclear cells were used for TCR beta sequencing. The Qiagen DNeasy Blood Extraction Kit was used to extract genomic DNA from the blood cell samples. Libraries were built with the immunoSEQ multiplex PCR assay. For the multiplex PCR, a mixture combining 60 forward primers for TCR Vbeta segments and 13 reverse primers for TCR Jbeta segments was used. Amplification of the CDR3 region of rearranged TCR beta genes was performed with a multiplex PCR assay on genomic DNA. Amplified TCR beta libraries were sequenced as 87-base-pair reads on the Illumina HiSeq System. Per the authors' processing: Across the roughly 670 repertoires, a later analysis counted 78 million or so unique TCR beta chains, roughly 11 million of which were shared by at least two donors. To remove PCR and sequencing errors, raw reads were error-corrected and collapsed into unique sequences using a nearest-neighbor algorithm that merged closely related sequences. To assign V, D and J gene segments, CDR3 sequences were aligned to IMGT reference sequences. For a sequence to be retained, a match of at least six nucleotides to both a V gene segment and a J gene segment was required. Rearrangements were called productive when the CDR3 lacked stop codons and stayed in frame with V and J; all others were non-productive. Following IMGT convention, CDR3 was defined as the stretch from the second conserved V-encoded cysteine up to the conserved J-encoded phenylalanine. The earlier analysis of 500 to 600 of the donors excluded sequences that lacked an unambiguous match to a single V gene segment. In an earlier analysis of some 590 of the donors, a V segment was called functional when productive rearrangements were above 56.7%, and segregating when the standard deviation between donors exceeded 5%. A statistical classification framework was built for diagnosing cytomegalovirus status from the catalog of TCR beta chain sequences. In a later analysis, V and J genes were assigned by comparing TCR nucleotide sequences against IMGT/GENE-DB human TR gene sequences. A later analysis assigned CDR3 sequences and most-parsimonious VDJ recombination scenarios with the TCRdist pipeline. A later analysis defined each TCR beta chain by its CDR3 amino acid sequence plus V-gene family, and excluded reads lacking a unique V-gene family. As a way to deal with suspected cross-contamination and a sequencing artifact, a later analysis dropped approximately 570 nucleotide sequences that were highly shared and had low generation probability. In a later analysis, a clonal expansion index was calculated for each public chain from normalized within-repertoire ranks of inferred template counts. A later analysis computed generation probabilities with a VDJ recombination model fitted to out-of-frame rearrangements, and checked the results against IGoR. A later analysis scored TCR-TCR, TCR-HLA and TCR-CMV co-occurrence with hypergeometric tests, applying a repertoire-size bias correction to TCR pairs. In a later analysis, false discovery rates were estimated by permuting HLA or CMV assignments 20 times. In a later analysis, co-occurring TCRs were grouped using DBSCAN, and TCRdist sequence similarity was added for clustering within HLA-allele-positive subsets. Repertoires with fewer than 30,000 or more than 120,000 public chains, plus five repertoires with anomalous nucleotide sharing, were excluded from co-occurrence clustering. Entries here come from immuneACCESS through TCRdb and include only in-frame sequences with V and J called. Some clones fail to appear in such tables; in the studies checked, an unresolved V gene covers under half of the shortfall, and the cause of the remainder is unknown. The V and J calls and clone size are taken from that table; D and trimming were inferred from the DNA. This sample holds approximately 150,000 clones; 65% to 85% were observed only once. The ten largest clonotypes hold roughly 4.3% of the sample.

The sequence derives from a woman in her thirties or forties in good health and CMV-seropositive. This chain is built from TRBV27 and TRBJ2-7; TRBD2 is possibly the D segment (5 matching bases). Sequencing was done on a sample of PBMCs. The CDR3 region: CASSIGGLSYEQYF. The DNA sequence is given as TGTGCCAGCAGCATTGGAGGACTCTCCTACGAGCAGTACTTC.